This T cell receptor beta chain was found in a study of blood T cells in healthy people across ages. This clonotype appeared many times. Next came a second PCR, run for about 6 to 12 cycles, which used a sample-barcoded 5' primer along with a J-beta primer mix. TCRdb processed the 5' RACE reads anew with MiXCR; each CDR3 protein has one entry. The sample has roughly 680,000 distinct CDR3 sequences, over 40% seen once; the top ten hold roughly 14%. The specimen was blood. The receptor was derived from a woman aged 80 or over in good health.

The CDR3 sequence: CSAYYEQYF. The CDR3 DNA is TGCAGTGCTTATTACGAGCAGTACTTC. The chain has TRBV20-1 and TRBJ2-7; no reliable D call. V lost 5 bases, J lost 4 bases, and 3 bases lay in between. CDR3 length equals 9 residues. In germline, CDR1 is DFQATT, CDR2 SNEGSKA (reference sequence).